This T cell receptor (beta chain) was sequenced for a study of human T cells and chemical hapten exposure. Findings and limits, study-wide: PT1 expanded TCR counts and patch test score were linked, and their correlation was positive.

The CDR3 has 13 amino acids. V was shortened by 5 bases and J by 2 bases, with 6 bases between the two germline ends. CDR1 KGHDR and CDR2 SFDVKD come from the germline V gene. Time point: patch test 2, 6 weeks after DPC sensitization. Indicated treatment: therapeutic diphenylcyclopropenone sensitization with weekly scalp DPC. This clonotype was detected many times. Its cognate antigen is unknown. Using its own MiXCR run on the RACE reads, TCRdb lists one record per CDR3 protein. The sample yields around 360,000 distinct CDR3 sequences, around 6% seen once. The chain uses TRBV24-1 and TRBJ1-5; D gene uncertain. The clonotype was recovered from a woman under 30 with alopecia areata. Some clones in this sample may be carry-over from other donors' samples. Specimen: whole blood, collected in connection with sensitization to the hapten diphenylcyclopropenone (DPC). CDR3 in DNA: TGTGCCACCAGTGCTTTTGGCAATCAGCCCCAGCATTTT. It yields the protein CATSAFGNQPQHF.